This T cell receptor beta chain was profiled in a study of blood T cell repertoires in COVID-19. In the study overall: PBMCs, B-cell-depleted T cells, or T cells were the source of the cDNA or gDNA that made up the material.

This CDR3 contains 16 residues. The germline CDR1 and CDR2 sequences are SGHRS and YFSETQ. V was clipped by 4 bases and J by 0 bases, with 17 bases between them. Authors' methods: Amplification from reference gene primers served as the basis for estimated nucleated cell counts. Sequenced by immunoSEQ multiplex PCR; TCRdb stores in-frame clones only, minus some. The DNA was the basis for D and trimming; V, J and clone size are from that table. Of around 210,000 clones in the sample, 84% were seen once. What was sequenced was peripheral blood. The chain employs TRBV5-1 and TRBJ2-7; D might be TRBD1 (6 bases). The sequence came from a woman of 80 years or more with COVID-19, enrolled during active disease. CDR3: CASSLRMGQSSYEQYF. CDR3 in DNA: TGCGCCAGCAGCCTACGAATGGGACAAAGCTCCTACGAGCAGTACTTC.